These T cell receptor beta chains were read from a single sample in a study of OX40 agonist ivuxolimab in advanced cancers. Produced via immunoSEQ multiplex PCR; TCRdb's table is partial and in-frame only. The data show tens of thousands of clones, about four fifths seen once. The input for sequencing was CD4+ or CD8+ T cells sorted from blood, taken in a trial of the OX40 agonist ivuxolimab. These receptors were taken from an adult with an advanced solid tumor such as melanoma, head and neck, liver or kidney cancer. Both conserved end residues are part of each CDR3. D genes are given only for firm matches. Some rows have no size entry. The others give once, few or many, or a class for an expanded clone.

clone size,V gene,CDR3 length,J gene,D gene,CDR3 DNA,CDR3 protein
NA,TRBV2,13,TRBJ1-2,TRBD1,TGTGCCAGCAGTGAAGGACAGGGCTATGGCTACACCTTC,CASSEGQGYGYTF
NA,TRBV19,14,TRBJ2-5,TRBD2,TGTGCCAGTAGTATGGGGAGGGCCGGGGAGACCCAGTACTTC,CASSMGRAGETQYF
NA,TRBV7-2,13,TRBJ1-1,NA,TGTGCCAGCAGCTTAATGGGCAGACAGGAAGCTTTCTTT,CASSLMGRQEAFF
NA,TRBV18,15,TRBJ2-1,TRBD2,TGTGCCAGCTCACCACTAGCGGGGGGGAACAATGAGCAGTTCTTC,CASSPLAGGNNEQFF
NA,TRBV7-6,16,TRBJ2-7,TRBD1,TGTGCCAGCAGCCCACAGACAGGGGGCAATTTTCACGAGCAGTACTTC,CASSPQTGGNFHEQYF
NA,TRBV5-1,16,TRBJ2-1,NA,TGCGCCAGCAGATACCTAACGACAGTTACCTACAATGAGCAGTTCTTC,CASRYLTTVTYNEQFF
few,TRBV19,14,TRBJ1-1,NA,TGTGCCAGTAGTATAACCGGGGTTAACACTGAAGCTTTCTTT,CASSITGVNTEAFF
NA,TRBV7-9,15,TRBJ2-5,TRBD2,TGTGCCAGCAGCCGTAGCGGGGGGGCCCGGGAGACCCAGTACTTC,CASSRSGGARETQYF
NA,TRBV5-4,14,TRBJ2-1,NA,TGTGCCAGCAGCTTCGGACTAACCCGGGGTGAGCAGTTCTTC,CASSFGLTRGEQFF
NA,TRBV7-3,15,TRBJ1-5,NA,TGTGCCAGCAGCTTAGCAACAGGATTCAATCAGCCCCAGCATTTT,CASSLATGFNQPQHF
NA,TRBV5-1,14,TRBJ1-1,TRBD1,TGCGCCAGCAGCCTGGACAGGGCGAACACTGAAGCTTTCTTT,CASSLDRANTEAFF
NA,TRBV7-2,11,TRBJ2-7,NA,TGTGCCAGCAGCGATGTTGATGAGCAGTACTTC,CASSDVDEQYF
NA,TRBV5-6,14,TRBJ2-1,NA,TGTGCCAGCAGCTTAGGAGGGGCGCGGAATGAGCAGTTCTTC,CASSLGGARNEQFF
NA,TRBV29-1,12,TRBJ2-7,NA,TGCAGCTTTGAGGGGATGGGCGACGAGCAGTACTTC,CSFEGMGDEQYF
few,TRBV29-1,13,TRBJ1-1,NA,TGCAGCGTTGAGGCCTCGAGGGACACTGAAGCTTTCTTT,CSVEASRDTEAFF
NA,TRBV6-6,12,TRBJ1-2,NA,TGTGCCAGCAGCCAACAGCAATATGGCTACACCTTC,CASSQQQYGYTF
few,TRBV7-9,13,TRBJ1-6,NA,TGTGCCAGCAGCTTAAGTGAGGATTCACCCCTCCACTTT,CASSLSEDSPLHF
once,TRBV9,13,TRBJ2-7,NA,TGTGCCAGCAGCGGAGGTGTAGTTGACGAGCAGTACTTC,CASSGGVVDEQYF
few,TRBV18,16,TRBJ2-5,TRBD1,TGTGCCAGCTCACCAACAGGGGCAAGCGCAAGAGAGACCCAGTACTTC,CASSPTGASARETQYF
NA,TRBV10-3,13,TRBJ1-4,TRBD1,TGTGCCACGGGACAGGGGGCACGTGAAAAACTGTTTTTT,CATGQGAREKLFF